This T cell receptor beta chain was found in a study of a mutant IDH1 vaccine in newly diagnosed glioma. Across the study: Treated patients had a mean age of about 40 years and a sex split that was approximately 62% male and roughly 38% female.

Time point described: baseline, week 1 (first vaccination visit). Treatment in this sample: pre-vaccination baseline after standard-of-care therapy. The donors had new WHO grade 3 or 4 astrocytomas; these were IDH1-mutant and ATRX-lost. The CDR3 totals 14 residues. V lost 5 bases and J 1 base, leaving 8 bases between the germline ends. Germline V gene data show CDR1 as PRHDT and CDR2 as FYEKMQ (reference sequence). Profiled with immunoSEQ multiplex PCR; TCRdb holds only in-frame clones, not every one. The sample shows 92,000 or so clones, about four fifths of them seen only once. This sequence was found in a man in his forties or fifties with glioma. Some clones in this sample may be carry-over from other donors' samples. The material was PBMCs, obtained from a glioma patient treated with radiotherapy, temozolomide or both. The chain links TRBV13 to TRBJ2-2, with D perhaps TRBD1 (6 bases). CDR3 protein: CASSLRGNTGELFF. The CDR3 nucleotides are TGTGCCAGCAGCCTCAGGGGGAACACCGGGGAGCTGTTTTTT.